This T cell receptor beta chain stems from a study of shared T cell receptors in the human thymus. CDR3 size: 14 residues. Germline V gene data show CDR1 as SGHDT and CDR2 as YYEEEE. V shed 4 bases and J shed 10 bases, with 20 bases lying between them. Method: immunoSEQ multiplex PCR; TCRdb's copy keeps in-frame clones and lacks some. The sample consists of about 660,000 clones, around 87% of them appearing once. These data were likewise used in another study, on human thymus T cells. That work contributes: Having surgery to correct congenital heart defects, healthy Finnish infants acted as the donors. Corrective cardiac operations yielded the resected thymus tissue. It looked as if thymic and blood repertoires used V and J genes in a biased way. In unrelated individuals, thymic repertoires overlapped highly, according to related research.

V is TRBV5-6 and J is TRBJ1-1; D is unresolved. The sample was thymocytes. The receptor's source is a boy younger than two with a congenital heart defect. CDR3 bases: TGTGCCAGCAGCACCTTACCTCAGAAGCGTGTAGCTTTCTTT. This gives the protein CASSTLPQKRVAFF.